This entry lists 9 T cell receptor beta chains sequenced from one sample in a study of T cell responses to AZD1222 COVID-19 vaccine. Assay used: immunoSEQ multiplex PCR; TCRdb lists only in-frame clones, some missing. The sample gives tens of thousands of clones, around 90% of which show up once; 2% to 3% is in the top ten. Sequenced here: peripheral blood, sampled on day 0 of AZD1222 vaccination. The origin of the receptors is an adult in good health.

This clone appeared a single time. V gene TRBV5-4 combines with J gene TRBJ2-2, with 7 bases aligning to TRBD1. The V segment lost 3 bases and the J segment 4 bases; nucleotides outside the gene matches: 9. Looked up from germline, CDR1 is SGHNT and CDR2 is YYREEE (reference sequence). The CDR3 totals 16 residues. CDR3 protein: CASSSDRASGTGELFF. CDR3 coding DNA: TGTGCCAGCAGCTCAGACAGGGCCTCGGGCACCGGGGAGCTGTTTTTT.

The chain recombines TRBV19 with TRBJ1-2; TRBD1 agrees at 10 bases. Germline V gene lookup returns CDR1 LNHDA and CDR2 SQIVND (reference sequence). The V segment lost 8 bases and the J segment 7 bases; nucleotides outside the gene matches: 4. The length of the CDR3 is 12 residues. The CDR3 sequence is CASSDRGPGYTF. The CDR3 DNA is TGTGCCAGTTCAGACAGGGGGCCTGGCTACACCTTC.

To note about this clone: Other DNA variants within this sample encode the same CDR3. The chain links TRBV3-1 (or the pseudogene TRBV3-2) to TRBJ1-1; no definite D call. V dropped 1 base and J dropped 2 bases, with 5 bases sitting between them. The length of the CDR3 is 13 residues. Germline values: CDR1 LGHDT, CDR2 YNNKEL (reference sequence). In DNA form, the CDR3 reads TGTGCCAGCAGCCAAGTGCTAAACACTGAAGCTTTCTTT. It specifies CASSQVLNTEAFF.

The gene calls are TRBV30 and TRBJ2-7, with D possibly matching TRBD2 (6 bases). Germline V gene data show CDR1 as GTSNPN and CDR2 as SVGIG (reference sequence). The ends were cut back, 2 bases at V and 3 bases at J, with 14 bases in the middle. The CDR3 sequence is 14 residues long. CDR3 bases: TGTGCCTGGAGTCGGCGGGATTGGGTCTACGAGCAGTACTTC. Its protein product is CAWSRRDWVYEQYF.

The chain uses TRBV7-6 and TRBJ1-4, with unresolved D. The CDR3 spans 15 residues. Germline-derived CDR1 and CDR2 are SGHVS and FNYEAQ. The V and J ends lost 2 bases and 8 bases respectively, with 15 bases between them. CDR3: CASSLLNSKYEKLFF. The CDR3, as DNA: TGTGCCAGCAGCTTATTGAACAGCAAATACGAAAAACTGTTTTTT. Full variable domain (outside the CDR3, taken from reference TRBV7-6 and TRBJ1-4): GAGVSQSPRYKVTKRGQDVALRCDPISGHVSLYWYRQALGQGPEFLTYFNYEAQQDKSGLPNDRFSAERPEGSISTLTIQRTEQRDSAMYRCASSLLNSKYEKLFFGSGTQLSVL.

In nucleotides, the CDR3 is TGTGCCAGCAGCCCTGGTGGAGCTGAAGCTTTCTTT. As protein: CASSPGGAEAFF. The rearrangement uses TRBV7-2 and TRBJ1-1, with D unresolved. The CDR3 spans 12 residues. CDR1 is SGHTA and CDR2 is FQGNSA in the germline V gene. Trimming shortened V by 5 bases and J by 6 bases, and 10 bases separated the two germline ends.

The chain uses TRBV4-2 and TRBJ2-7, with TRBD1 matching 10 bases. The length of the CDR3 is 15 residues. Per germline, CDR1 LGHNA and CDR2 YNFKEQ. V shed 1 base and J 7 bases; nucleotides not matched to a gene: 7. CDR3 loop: CASSQGRDRGGEQYF. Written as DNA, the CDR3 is TGTGCCAGCAGCCAAGGGAGGGACAGGGGAGGGGAGCAGTACTTC.

This CDR3 is CASSERTGTVYEQYF. The DNA of the CDR3 is TGTGCCAGCAGTGAACGGACAGGGACCGTCTACGAGCAGTACTTC. V is TRBV25-1 and J is TRBJ2-7, with TRBD1 matching over 8 bases. Germline V gene lookup returns CDR1 MGHDK and CDR2 SYGVNS. V was pared by 2 bases and J by 3 bases, with 6 bases of the junction left unmatched. The CDR3 runs 15 residues.

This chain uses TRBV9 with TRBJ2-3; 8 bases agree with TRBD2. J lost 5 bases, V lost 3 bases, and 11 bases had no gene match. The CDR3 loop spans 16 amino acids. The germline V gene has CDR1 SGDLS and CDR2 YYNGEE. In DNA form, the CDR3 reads TGTGCCAGCAGCGGAAGCGGGGGAGCGGGAGTAGATACGCAGTATTTT. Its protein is CASSGSGGAGVDTQYF.